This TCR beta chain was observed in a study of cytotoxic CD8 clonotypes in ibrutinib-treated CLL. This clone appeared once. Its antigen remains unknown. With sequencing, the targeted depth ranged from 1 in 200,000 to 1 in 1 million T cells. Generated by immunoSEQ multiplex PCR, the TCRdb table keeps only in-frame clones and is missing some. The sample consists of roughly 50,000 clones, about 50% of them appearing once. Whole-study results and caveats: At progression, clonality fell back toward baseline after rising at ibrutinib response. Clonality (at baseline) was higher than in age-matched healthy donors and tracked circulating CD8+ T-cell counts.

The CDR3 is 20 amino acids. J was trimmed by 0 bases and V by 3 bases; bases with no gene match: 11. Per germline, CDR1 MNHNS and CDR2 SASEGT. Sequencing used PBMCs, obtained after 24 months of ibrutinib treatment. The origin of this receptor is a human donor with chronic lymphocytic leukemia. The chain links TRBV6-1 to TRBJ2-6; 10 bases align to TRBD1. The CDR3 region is CASSERPGQGSISGANVLTF. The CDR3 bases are TGTGCCAGCAGTGAGCGACCGGGACAGGGGTCTATCTCTGGGGCCAACGTCCTGACTTTC.